This is a list of T cell receptor beta chains from one sample in a study of cytomegalovirus exposure and HLA in healthy donors. The data were produced by immunoSEQ multiplex PCR, yet TCRdb's version contains in-frame clones alone and is incomplete. The profile covers some 150,000 clones, with roughly three quarters appearing a single time and about 6.7% taken by the ten largest. Sequenced material: PBMCs. These receptors all stem from a woman in her thirties or forties in good health and CMV-seropositive. Each CDR3 is given with its conserved first and last residue. D genes are given only for firm matches.

CDR3	V	J	length	D
CASSQGTPDRPAFPYEQYF	TRBV4-1	TRBJ2-7	19	TRBD1
CASSSTTANTEAFF	TRBV5-1	TRBJ1-1	14	-
CASSMNSGGTGELFF	TRBV19	TRBJ2-2	15	TRBD2
CASSIGQGGEKLFF	TRBV19	TRBJ1-4	14	TRBD1
CASHTGGTDTQYF	TRBV11-2	TRBJ2-3	13	-
CASRGGIVDEQYF	TRBV27	TRBJ2-7	13	TRBD2
CASSDRVRETQYF	TRBV6-6	TRBJ2-5	13	TRBD1
CASRKPGLAGGPGELFF	TRBV2	TRBJ2-2	17	TRBD2
CASSLRGNTGELFF	TRBV9	TRBJ2-2	14	-
CASSRGSTGELFF	TRBV7-3	TRBJ2-2	13	-
CASSLHGTGSYEQYF	TRBV7-3	TRBJ2-7	15	TRBD1
CASSLRGEGNQPQHF	TRBV5-4	TRBJ1-5	15	-
CASSPPGLGYEQYF	TRBV18	TRBJ2-7	14	-
CASSRQISNQPQHF	TRBV19	TRBJ1-5	14	-
CASSSRQGASTGELFF	TRBV7-9	TRBJ2-2	16	TRBD1
CASSAQAGGLNEQFF	TRBV9	TRBJ2-1	15	TRBD2
CASNRDYTDTQYF	TRBV2	TRBJ2-3	13	-
CASSLEQGVANTGELFF	TRBV5-1	TRBJ2-2	17	-
CASSLTSGGASDTQYF	TRBV7-3	TRBJ2-3	16	TRBD2
CASSMTGVNTEAFF	TRBV11-2	TRBJ1-1	14	-
CASRGTGLYNEQFF	TRBV5-6	TRBJ2-1	14	TRBD1
CASSPSRGGMVSGANVLTF	TRBV28	TRBJ2-6	19	TRBD2
CASSIELTGMNTEAFF	TRBV5-1	TRBJ1-1	16	-
CASRADRTNTEAFF	TRBV19	TRBJ1-1	14	-
CASSPHSGGAGEQFF	TRBV27	TRBJ2-1	15	TRBD2
CASSAMSYQYPEGSGNTIYF	TRBV6-1	TRBJ1-3	20	-
CASSTQTDTQYF	TRBV28	TRBJ2-3	12	-
CASSRTGGNYGYTF	TRBV5-1	TRBJ1-2	14	TRBD1
CASSRRTSGQNEQFF	TRBV5-1	TRBJ2-1	15	TRBD2
CASSLVPRGGLGELFF	TRBV7-2	TRBJ2-2	16	TRBD2
CASTTDRIGSSPLHF	TRBV27	TRBJ1-6	15	-
CASSSNPPGLTGGDF	TRBV5-1	TRBJ2-5	15	-
CASSRTSGAEETQYF	TRBV5-1	TRBJ2-5	15	TRBD2
CASSSRGGSTDTQYF	TRBV9	TRBJ2-3	15	TRBD2
CASSQGRLGGNEQFF	TRBV7-9	TRBJ2-1	15	-
CASSPRGSSYEQYF	TRBV7-6	-	14	-
CASSLSGNTEAFF	TRBV7-9	TRBJ1-1	13	-
CASSTQGAFSEAFF	TRBV6-1	TRBJ1-1	14	TRBD1
CASSVDWGGSNNYGYTF	TRBV11-2	TRBJ1-2	17	-
CASSPSGVPIYEQYF	TRBV6-1	TRBJ2-7	15	-
CASSLAEGASYEQYF	TRBV5-1	-	15	-
CASSLFVGLSSGDGNTIYF	TRBV7-9	TRBJ1-3	19	-
CASSLEGGAYNSPLHF	TRBV5-1	TRBJ1-6	16	-
CASSSGTSAYEQYF	TRBV6-1	TRBJ2-7	14	TRBD2
CASSQATGGRTEAFF	TRBV4-2	TRBJ1-1	15	TRBD1
CASSNLQGTEGYTF	TRBV9	TRBJ1-2	14	-
CASSLQGGSTEAFF	TRBV2	TRBJ1-1	14	TRBD1
CASSLQPGANTGELFF	TRBV7-3	TRBJ2-2	16	-
CASSARRGDTQYF	TRBV9	TRBJ2-3	13	-
CASTYTGNLYQETQYF	TRBV28	TRBJ2-5	16	-
CASSYSGQGRDIQYF	TRBV6-6	TRBJ2-4	15	TRBD1
CASSRSGTGNLGQPQHF	TRBV28	TRBJ1-5	17	TRBD1
CASSPESEDEQYF	TRBV28	TRBJ2-7	13	-
CASSLQGFAETEAFF	TRBV7-2	TRBJ1-1	15	-
CASSIIGGTNGYTF	TRBV19	TRBJ1-2	14	-